These T cell receptor beta chains were read from a single sample in a study of T cells in Graves' hyperthyroidism and ophthalmopathy. TCRdb used MiXCR to reprocess the multiplex PCR reads, holding one entry per CDR3 protein. The table lists a few hundred thousand distinct CDR3 sequences, approximately 14% of them singletons, with approximately 7.5% in the top ten. Sequencing was carried out using blood. All receptors come from a woman under 30 with Graves' hyperthyroidism. CDR3s include the opening cysteine and the closing phenylalanine or tryptophan. Each record gives: J gene, V gene, CDR3 protein.

TRBJ2-3,TRBV7-6,CASSLAPPRTGTDTQYF
TRBJ2-5,TRBV12-3/TRBV12-4,CASRQGAHRETQYF
TRBJ2-2,TRBV12-5,CASEGAGMTGELFF
TRBJ2-1,TRBV12-3/TRBV12-4,CASSMEGGNNEQFF
TRBJ2-1,TRBV6-1,CASSGRVTNNEQFF
TRBJ1-1,TRBV20-1,CSAWTLGTEAFF
TRBJ2-7,TRBV7-6,CASSLEGADEQYF
TRBJ2-4,TRBV3-1,CASSQDIGGPPNIQYF
TRBJ2-1,TRBV3-1,CASSLRQGRQFF
TRBJ2-1,TRBV5-6,CASSARDRVSYEQFF
TRBJ2-1,TRBV2,CASSGLEASSYNEQFF
TRBJ1-2,TRBV29-1,CSVEGTEGGYTF
TRBJ2-7,TRBV10-2,CASSEAGVPYEQYF
TRBJ1-3,TRBV10-3,CAISDGQGWLSGNTIYF
TRBJ1-2,TRBV12-3/TRBV12-4,CASRLPGHLYGYTF
TRBJ2-1,TRBV19,CASSPLGGMVSNEQFF
TRBJ2-3,TRBV5-4,CASSLQRGGPDTQYF
TRBJ2-7,TRBV28,CASGASGGDEQYF
TRBJ1-4,TRBV3-1,CASSPSWGNEKLFF
TRBJ2-7,TRBV28,CASSLRHFYEQYF
TRBJ1-5,TRBV6-1,CASRRQGSEGHF
TRBJ1-2,TRBV18,CASSPPTGSYGYTF
TRBJ1-2,TRBV12-3/TRBV12-4,CASTWTGNKLIGYTF
TRBJ2-3,TRBV10-3,CAIRGVATDTQYF
TRBJ2-1,TRBV20-1,CSAGARGDEQFF
TRBJ2-7,TRBV30,CAWSALFSEQYF
TRBJ1-2,TRBV27,CASSFGPGDYGYTF
TRBJ1-2,TRBV20-1,CSASGTGVFYGYTF
TRBJ2-4,TRBV12-3/TRBV12-4,CASSLGRGLENIQYF
TRBJ1-2,TRBV18,CASSPSTGSVYGYTF
TRBJ2-6,TRBV3-1,CASNSQSGANVLTF
TRBJ1-2,TRBV3-1,CASSQEGQLYGYTF
TRBJ2-1,TRBV20-1,CSARDPERGREQFF
TRBJ2-5,TRBV5-6,CASSPDRGIRVTQYF
TRBJ2-2,TRBV18,CASSPTPLSSSRSGELFF
TRBJ1-6,TRBV9,CASSASGVGTRAPLHF
TRBJ1-6,TRBV6-1,CASSEGGQVNSPLHF
TRBJ2-7,TRBV13,CASTLGRDPYEQYF
TRBJ1-5,TRBV20-1,CSARGGATRNQPQHF
TRBJ1-4,TRBV3-1,CASSPSDRGATNEKLFF
TRBJ1-2,TRBV2,CASSYTGTGASGYTF
TRBJ1-4,TRBV27,CASRSSGQSNEKLFF
TRBJ2-5,TRBV9,CASSAGGVKTQYF
TRBJ2-2,TRBV6-2/TRBV6-3,CAIRIAGQKLFF
TRBJ2-7,TRBV2,CASKNRAVSYEQYF
TRBJ1-2,TRBV19,CATTRTGDYGYTF
TRBJ1-1,TRBV12-3/TRBV12-4,CASSLGDRGFFTEAFF
TRBJ2-7,TRBV2,CASSEVDEQYF
TRBJ1-1,TRBV3-1,CASSQDPNTEAFF
TRBJ1-4,TRBV27,CASMRGAKSEKLFF
TRBJ2-3,TRBV6-1,CASSELAGADTQYF
TRBJ1-6,TRBV15,CATRGDSSYNSPLHF
TRBJ2-7,TRBV4-1,CASRPRQGAYEQYF